The TCR beta chain described here comes from a study of blood T cell repertoires in COVID-19 (TCRdb year 2020). For the study in its entirety: The collaborator samples originated in the United States, Italy and Spain and spanned the acute and convalescent phases of COVID-19. The prospective study material was composed of cDNA or gDNA derived from T cells, B-cell-depleted T cells, or PBMCs. Sample metadata almost always included a de-identified subject ID, COVID-19 status, age in years and sex. Subjects who had been exposed to COVID-19, were actively infected with it, or had recovered from it provided the deeply sampled blood TCRbeta repertoires that made up the dataset. Where available, HLA class I and class II types were obtained from metadata supplied by the sample provider rather than from assay-based typing. The repertoires were released in a freely available public database meant as a resource for research on the immune response to SARS-CoV-2. The samples were drawn from two sources: the first 160 participants of the ongoing ImmuneRACE study, and 950 to 1,500 subjects contributed by 6 global collaborators.

The study at large found these results: The quantity of clinical and demographic metadata differed by source and by participant and was supplied without curation.

One collaborating source in Seattle enrolled patients while the patients were actively infected and followed the patients over time throughout the course of disease. Whole blood was collected in K2EDTA tubes by collaborating institutions according to the institutions' own protocols. For TCRbeta analysis, collaborator samples were shipped as frozen whole blood, as isolated PBMCs, or as DNA extracted from either sample type. From a lookup of the germline V gene, CDR1 and CDR2 are SGHDN and FVKESK. The junction shows trimming of 5 bases on V and 3 bases on J, and the gene matches do not reach 3 bases of it. The CDR3 numbers 13 residues from cysteine through phenylalanine. Only CDR3 DNA remains: 39 bases, in frame from the first base. TCRbeta CDR3 regions were amplified from genomic DNA by means of the immunoSEQ Assay, a bias-controlled multiplex PCR. As for the authors' bioinformatics: The number of nucleated cells in each sample was estimated by amplification of reference gene primers within the assay. To quantify the absolute abundance of each unique TCRbeta CDR3 rearrangement, sequence reads were collapsed and filtered. Productive Simpson clonality was computed per sample as the square root of Simpson's diversity index over productive rearrangements. TCRdb mirrors the immuneACCESS table, restricted to in-frame sequences. Some clones are absent from its copies; in checked studies, under half trace to an unresolved V gene, and the reason for the others is unknown. V and J calls and clone size are as listed in that table; D and trimming were resolved from the DNA. This sample is represented by roughly 500,000 clones; 85% to 90% of them were singletons. The biggest ten clones account for about 0.91% of the sample.

Remarks on this clone: Its antigen is currently not known. No base quality values were provided; no much bigger clone lies one nucleotide off.

This receptor was identified in a man between 18 and 29 years old with COVID-19, enrolled during active disease. Sequenced: peripheral blood. The rearrangement joined TRBV14 to TRBJ1-1; 7 bases in the middle match TRBD1. The DNA reads as follows: TGTGCCAGCAGCACACAGGGGTACACTGAAGCTTTCTTT. This sequence encodes CASSTQGYTEAFF.